This T cell receptor (beta chain) emerged from a study of T-cell reconstitution after alpha-beta-depleted transplantation in children. General study findings and limits: Surviving recipient T cells and thymic progenitors accounted for the high day-60 TCRbeta diversity observed in some patients. When one year had passed after transplant, most T-cell counts and diversity came from newly produced T cells.

Unique molecular identifiers were incorporated into the prepared TCRbeta library. TCRdb used MiXCR to reprocess the PCR reads, holding one entry per CDR3 protein. This table holds 100,000 to 130,000 distinct CDR3 sequences, roughly 6.1% found once. The germline CDR1 and CDR2 sequences are SQVTM and ANQGSEA. The CDR3 has 13 residues. The J segment lost 3 bases and the V segment lost 7 bases, leaving 7 bases of the junction unmatched. This clonotype appeared many times. The antigen is undetermined. The receptor was isolated from a male patient between 2 and 15 years old who had a stem cell transplant for acute lymphoblastic leukemia, so the T cells may come from the graft donor. Sequencing was performed on PBMCs, mostly from graft donor cells, taken 360 days after TCRalphabeta/CD19-depleted stem cell transplant. This chain uses TRBV29-1 with TRBJ1-2, with TRBD1 matching over 8 bases. CDR3 in amino acids: CSAPTGVDYGYTF. The CDR3 region has the DNA TGCAGCGCCCCGACAGGGGTGGACTATGGCTACACCTTC.